The 30 T cell receptor beta chains listed next were all sequenced from one sample in a study of blood T cell repertoires in COVID-19. Profiled with immunoSEQ multiplex PCR; TCRdb holds only in-frame clones, not every one. The sample contains about 240,000 clones, approximately 83% of which appear only once. The sequenced sample was PBMCs or T cells enriched from blood (not recorded which). These receptor sequences come from a woman aged 40-49 years with acute COVID-19.

V is TRBV5-6 and J is TRBJ2-3; no reliable D call. Germline assignment: CDR1 SGHDT and CDR2 YYEEEE. V gave up 5 bases and J gave up 2 bases, with 15 bases separating them. The CDR3 is made up of 15 amino acids. The CDR3 DNA sequence: TGTGCCAGCAGTCGGTCCTTCACCCCCACAGATACGCAGTATTTT. Protein product: CASSRSFTPTDTQYF.

The chain recombines TRBV15 with TRBJ2-1; TRBD2 agrees at 7 bases. After removal of 0 bases from V and 4 bases from J, the junction contained 3 bases not matched to a gene. The CDR3 has 15 amino acids. Germline lookup yields CDR1 LNHNV and CDR2 YYDKDF (reference sequence). The CDR3 loop reads CATSRDQGGYNEQFF. The CDR3 DNA sequence: TGTGCCACCAGCAGAGATCAGGGAGGGTACAATGAGCAGTTCTTC.

The CDR3 here is CASSSRGDEQYF. The CDR3 coding sequence is TGTGCCAGCAGCTCCAGGGGCGACGAGCAGTACTTC. The chain combines TRBV7-9 with TRBJ2-7; weak D call: TRBD1 (6 bases). Trimming removed 4 bases from V and 5 bases from J, with 9 bases in between. The CDR3 sequence is 12 residues long. Germline lookup yields CDR1 SEHNR and CDR2 FQNEAQ (reference sequence). The variable domain in full, completed from reference TRBV7-9 and TRBJ2-7, reads DTGVSQNPRHKITKRGQNVTFRCDPISEHNRLYWYRQTLGQGPEFLTYFQNEAQLEKSRLLSDRFSAERPKGSFSTLEIQRTEQGDSAMYLCASSSRGDEQYFGPGTRLTVT.

CDR3 DNA: TGTGCCTGGAAAAGAGTCAATTCACCCCTCCACTTT. Translated: CAWKRVNSPLHF. The chain carries TRBV30 and TRBJ1-6, with no clear D. The length of the CDR3 is 12 residues. The germline gives CDR1 GTSNPN, CDR2 SVGIG (reference sequence). Trimming took off 4 bases at V and 7 bases at J, with 8 bases between the two ends.

This chain uses TRBV7-8 with TRBJ1-5; weak D call: TRBD1 (5 bases). Germline V gene data show CDR1 as SGHVS and CDR2 as FQNEAQ. The CDR3 covers 14 residues. The V and J ends lost 0 bases and 7 bases respectively, with 10 bases between them. Here the CDR3 reads CASSLAAGLQPQHF. The CDR3 DNA is TGTGCCAGCAGCTTAGCGGCAGGGTTACAGCCCCAGCATTTT.

The chain uses TRBV19 and TRBJ2-7, with TRBD1 matching 11 bases. Trimming took 3 bases from V and 6 from J; bases not matched to a gene: 10. This CDR3 comprises 16 residues. Germline assignment: CDR1 LNHDA and CDR2 SQIVND (reference sequence). The CDR3 DNA sequence: TGTGCCAGTAGTATGACCGGGACAGGGGGTTCAAGCGAGCAGTACTTC. Translated, it gives CASSMTGTGGSSEQYF.

J is TRBJ1-1 and V is TRBV28; possibly TRBD1 for D (5 bases). The V and J ends lost 6 bases and 2 bases respectively, with 10 bases between them. Germline V gives CDR1 MDHEN, CDR2 SYDVKM. The CDR3 totals 13 residues. The CDR3 nucleotides are TGTGCCAGCAGGAGGACATTTAACACTGAAGCTTTCTTT. This sequence encodes CASRRTFNTEAFF. Complete variable domain (other parts from reference TRBV28 and TRBJ1-1): DVKVTQSSRYLVKRTGEKVFLECVQDMDHENMFWYRQDPGLGLRLIYFSYDVKMKEKGDIPEGYSVSREKKERFSLILESASTNQTSMYLCASRRTFNTEAFFGQGTRLTVV.

The gene calls are TRBV23-1 and TRBJ2-1; 9 bases are a match to TRBD1. TRBV23-1 is classed as an ORF, of uncertain function. The CDR3 contains 18 residues. J gave up 3 bases and V 8 bases, and 17 bases lay outside the gene matches. The CDR3 loop reads CASSRGQGFGGSYNEQFF. The CDR3, as DNA: TGCGCCAGCTCGCGGGGACAGGGTTTTGGGGGGAGCTACAATGAGCAGTTCTTC.

This clone appeared once. This chain joins TRBV2 and TRBJ2-1; 11 bases are a match to TRBD1. After removal of 6 bases from V and 7 bases from J, the junction contained 8 bases not matched to a gene. Looked up from germline, CDR1 is SNHLY and CDR2 is FYNNEI. CDR3 length: 15 amino acids. CDR3 sequence: CASSGSGQGDNEQFF. CDR3 in DNA: TGTGCCAGCAGCGGATCGGGACAGGGGGATAATGAGCAGTTCTTC. The full variable domain, completed using reference TRBV2 and TRBJ2-1, is EPEVTQTPSHQVTQMGQEVILRCVPISNHLYFYWYRQILGQKVEFLVSFYNNEISEKSEIFDDQFSVERPDGSNFTLKIRSTKLEDSAMYFCASSGSGQGDNEQFFGPGTRLTVL.

The chain is built from TRBV5-1 and TRBJ2-1, with a weak D call TRBD2 (6 bases). Germline CDR1 reads SGHRS; CDR2 reads YFSETQ. The CDR3 loop spans 14 amino acids. Between the trimmed V and J ends, which lost 0 bases and 4 bases, there was a span of 8 bases. CDR3 amino acids: CASSLGLGYNEQFF. DNA for the CDR3: TGCGCCAGCAGCTTGGGACTAGGTTACAATGAGCAGTTCTTC.

In DNA form, the CDR3 reads TGTGCCTGGAGTGTTAATAGGGGCGAGCAGTTCTTC. Its translation is CAWSVNRGEQFF. The genes are TRBV30 and TRBJ2-1; D perhaps matches TRBD1 (5 bases). Germline CDR1 GTSNPN, CDR2 SVGIG (reference sequence). Trimming left V 0 bases short and J 10 bases short, with 10 bases between. CDR3 length: 12 amino acids.

The chain carries TRBV27 and TRBJ2-7; the match to TRBD2 covers 14 bases. V dropped 5 bases and J dropped 2; count of bases not matched to a gene: 14. The CDR3 loop spans 19 amino acids. CDR1 is MNHEY and CDR2 is SMNVEV in the germline V gene (reference sequence). Here the CDR3 DNA reads TGTGCCAGCAGTGGTTACCGCGGAGGGACTAGCGGGAGCCCCTACGAGCAGTACTTC. Its protein is CASSGYRGGTSGSPYEQYF.

The chain couples TRBV15 to TRBJ2-2, with 7 bases identical to TRBD1. The CDR3 is made up of 15 amino acids. Unmatched junction bases numbered 3, after V lost 5 bases and J lost 0 bases. In germline, CDR1 is LNHNV, CDR2 YYDKDF (reference sequence). CDR3 region: CATSPGTANTGELFF. The CDR3 coding sequence is TGTGCCACCAGCCCCGGGACAGCGAACACCGGGGAGCTGTTTTTT.

V is TRBV15 and J is TRBJ2-1, with D maybe TRBD2 (7 bases). Germline V CDR1 and CDR2: LNHNV, YYDKDF (reference sequence). V lost 7 bases to trimming and J lost 7 bases, with 17 bases between them. This CDR3 contains 14 residues. As DNA, the CDR3 is TGTGCCACCACGGGGGGCAAGCGAGGGAATGAGCAGTTCTTC. This translates into CATTGGKRGNEQFF.

This chain uses TRBV6-1 with TRBJ1-6; no clear D. The CDR3 loop spans 13 amino acids. Germline V gene lookup returns CDR1 MNHNS and CDR2 SASEGT. V was shortened by 2 bases and J by 14 bases, with 13 bases between the two germline ends. In DNA, the CDR3 is TGTGCCAGCAGTGAAAACCGGGTGGTATCCCTCCACTTT. This sequence encodes CASSENRVVSLHF.

This clone was seen a single time. The J gene is TRBJ2-5, the V gene TRBV25-1; TRBD2 aligns across 10 bases. The CDR3 sequence is 16 residues long. The J segment lost 3 bases and the V segment lost 5 bases, leaving 9 bases of the junction unmatched. Germline V gives CDR1 MGHDK, CDR2 SYGVNS. The CDR3 protein is CASSPHQGLAKETQYF. CDR3 coding DNA: TGTGCCAGCAGTCCCCACCAGGGACTAGCGAAAGAGACCCAGTACTTC. The full variable domain, rest sourced from reference TRBV25-1 and TRBJ2-5, is EADIYQTPRYLVIGTGKKITLECSQTMGHDKMYWYQQDPGMELHLIHYSYGVNSTEKGDLSSESTVSRIRTEHFPLTLESARPSHTSQYLCASSPHQGLAKETQYFGPGTRLLVL.

This clone is a singleton in its sample. The chain is built from TRBV5-1 and TRBJ2-3, with 9 nucleotides matching TRBD2. CDR3 length equals 16 residues. The ends lost 3 bases at V and 1 base at J; junction bases unmatched: 6. Germline assignment: CDR1 SGHRS and CDR2 YFSETQ. The CDR3 region has the DNA TGCGCCAGCAGCTGGATTAGGACTAGCGGCACAGATACGCAGTATTTT. Translation: CASSWIRTSGTDTQYF.

This clone appeared a few times. V and J are TRBV13 and TRBJ2-1; D is possibly TRBD2 (6 bases). The V end lost 1 base, the J end lost 0 bases, and 10 bases lay between the germline ends. In germline, CDR1 is PRHDT, CDR2 FYEKMQ (reference sequence). The CDR3 is made up of 16 amino acids. The CDR3 DNA sequence: TGTGCCAGCAGCTTAGAGTGGCGGGGCTCCTACAATGAGCAGTTCTTC. It specifies CASSLEWRGSYNEQFF. Full variable domain (missing parts from reference TRBV13 and TRBJ2-1): AAGVIQSPRHLIKEKRETATLKCYPIPRHDTVYWYQQGPGQDPQFLISFYEKMQSDKGSIPDRFSAQQFSDYHSELNMSSLELGDSALYFCASSLEWRGSYNEQFFGPGTRLTVL.

The V gene is TRBV3-1 (or the pseudogene TRBV3-2), the J gene TRBJ1-2, with no clear D. V lost 1 base and J lost 6, with 9 bases in between. The length of the CDR3 is 13 residues. Germline V gene lookup returns CDR1 LGHDT and CDR2 YNNKEL (reference sequence). Here the CDR3 reads CASSQGTGNGYTF. CDR3 nucleotide sequence: TGTGCCAGCAGCCAAGGGACGGGGAATGGCTACACCTTC.

The V call is TRBV29-1, the J call TRBJ2-1; 9 positions agree with TRBD2. This CDR3 is built from 17 residues. Germline loops: CDR1 SQVTM, CDR2 ANQGSEA. V lost 1 base to trimming and J lost 0 bases; unmatched junction nucleotides: 7. The chain's CDR3 is CSVEVGDSGSSYNEQFF. CDR3 DNA sequence: TGCAGCGTTGAAGTTGGGGATAGCGGGAGCTCCTACAATGAGCAGTTCTTC.

This clone was recorded only once. This chain links TRBV28 with TRBJ1-1; 7 bases are shared with TRBD1. The germline gives CDR1 MDHEN, CDR2 SYDVKM. The CDR3 has 18 residues. J gave up 4 bases and V 3 bases, and 17 bases lay outside the gene matches. CDR3 residues: CASSFPPGTAARGTEAFF. Here the CDR3 DNA reads TGTGCCAGCAGTTTCCCCCCCGGGACAGCCGCCAGAGGCACTGAAGCTTTCTTT.

The DNA for the CDR3 is TGTGCCAGCAGCCCAGGCGCATTTTGGGATACGCAGTATTTT. Protein product: CASSPGAFWDTQYF. The genes are TRBV13 and TRBJ2-3; D uncertain. This CDR3 comprises 14 residues. Germline V gene lookup returns CDR1 PRHDT and CDR2 FYEKMQ (reference sequence). V gave up 5 bases and J gave up 6 bases, with 15 bases separating them.

The chain has TRBV11-3 and TRBJ2-5, with D perhaps matching TRBD1 (6 bases). Trimming cost V 5 bases and J 2 bases, with 15 bases left between them. The germline V gene encodes CDR1 SGHNT and CDR2 YENEEA. The length of the CDR3 is 15 residues. The CDR3 sequence: CASSVNPQGQETQYF. The CDR3 region has the DNA TGTGCCAGCAGCGTAAACCCCCAGGGGCAAGAGACCCAGTACTTC.

The rearrangement links TRBV12-3 or TRBV12-4 to TRBJ1-2, with D unclear. The CDR3 is 13 residues long. V shed 6 bases and J shed 12 bases, with 20 bases lying between them. CDR3 in DNA: TGTGCCAGCAGCATACGAAGCCGAGGAGGTCACACCTTC. Its protein is CASSIRSRGGHTF.

For the CDR3, the DNA is TGTGCCACCAGTGATTGGGTAGCGGGATCCTACAATGAGCAGTTCTTC. It codes for CATSDWVAGSYNEQFF. The chain recombines TRBV24-1 with TRBJ2-1; the match to TRBD2 covers 8 bases. This CDR3 has 16 residues. Trimming removed 2 bases from V and 1 base from J; junction bases left unmatched: 3. The germline V gene encodes CDR1 KGHDR and CDR2 SFDVKD.

The V and J genes are TRBV2 and TRBJ2-2; a weak D match, TRBD2 (5 bases). V lost 7 bases and J lost 6, with 12 bases in between. The germline V gene has CDR1 SNHLY and CDR2 FYNNEI. The CDR3 consists of 13 residues. In DNA, the CDR3 is TGTGCCAGCAAGGGAGAGGGATCCGGGGAGCTGTTTTTT. Protein: CASKGEGSGELFF.

The chain couples TRBV4-1 to TRBJ2-7, with a possible D match to TRBD2 (6 bases). V was pared by 1 base and J by 3 bases, with 22 bases between. CDR1 and CDR2 (germline): MGHRA, YSYEKL. CDR3 length equals 18 residues. The CDR3 nucleotides read TGCGCCAGCAGCCAAGGTCTGTATGAAGGACTACGGGGCTACGAGCAGTACTTC. Protein sequence: CASSQGLYEGLRGYEQYF.

The chain recombines TRBV19 with TRBJ2-1; D gene unclear. V gave up 7 bases and J gave up 0 bases, with 13 bases separating them. The CDR3 length is 15 residues. Germline assignment: CDR1 LNHDA and CDR2 SQIVND (reference sequence). CDR3 nucleotide sequence: TGTGCCAGTAATTTCGACTTAAGCTCCTACAATGAGCAGTTCTTC. This translates into CASNFDLSSYNEQFF. Looking up the rest from reference TRBV19 and TRBJ2-1 gives the full variable domain: DGGITQSPKYLFRKEGQNVTLSCEQNLNHDAMYWYRQDPGQGLRLIYYSQIVNDFQKGDIAEGYSVSREKKESFPLTVTSAQKNPTAFYLCASNFDLSSYNEQFFGPGTRLTVL.

This clone was observed once. In nucleotides, the CDR3 is TGTGCCAACTCGCCGTTCCGTTGGACGCAGTATTTT. Protein: CANSPFRWTQYF. This chain uses TRBV14 with TRBJ2-3; D not certain. This CDR3 has 12 residues. Trimming removed 10 bases from V and 9 bases from J, with 17 bases in between. Germline CDR1 SGHDN, CDR2 FVKESK.

This chain links TRBV25-1 with TRBJ2-2, with D tentatively TRBD2 (6 bases). V lost 8 bases to trimming and J lost 7 bases, with 14 bases between them. Looked up from germline, CDR1 is MGHDK and CDR2 is SYGVNS. This CDR3 has 13 residues. CDR3 in DNA: TGTGCCAGCTCGGGGAGGACAAGCGGGGAGCTGTTTTTT. As protein: CASSGRTSGELFF.